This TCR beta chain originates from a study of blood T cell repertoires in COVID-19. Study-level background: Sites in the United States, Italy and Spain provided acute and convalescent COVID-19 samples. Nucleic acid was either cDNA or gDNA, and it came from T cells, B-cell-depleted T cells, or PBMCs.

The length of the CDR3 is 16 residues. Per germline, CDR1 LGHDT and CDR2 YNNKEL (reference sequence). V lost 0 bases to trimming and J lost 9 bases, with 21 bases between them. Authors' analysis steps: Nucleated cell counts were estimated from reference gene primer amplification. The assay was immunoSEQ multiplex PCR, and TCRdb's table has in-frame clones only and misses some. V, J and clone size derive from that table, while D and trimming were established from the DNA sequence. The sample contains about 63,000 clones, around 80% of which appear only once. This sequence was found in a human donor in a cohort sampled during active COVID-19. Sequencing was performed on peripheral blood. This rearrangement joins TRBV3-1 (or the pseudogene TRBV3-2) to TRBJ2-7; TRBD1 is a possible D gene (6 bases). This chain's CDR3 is CASSQDQETGVRGQYF. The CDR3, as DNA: TGTGCCAGCAGCCAAGATCAGGAGACAGGAGTCCGGGGGCAGTACTTC.